Each of the 14 T cell receptor beta chains below was sequenced from the same sample in a study of shared clonotypes between healthy human individuals. Selected positively for CCR7 and CD45RO-negative, naive CD8 cells excluded terminally differentiated effector memory CD45RA+ cells. Using immunoSEQ multiplex PCR, the repertoire was profiled, and TCRdb retains in-frame clones only, with some absent. This sample yields 1.5 million to 2.5 million clones, of which around 96% are seen a single time; around 1.2% belongs to the top ten. Source material: naive CD8+ T cells sorted from blood. Receptor source: a man aged 18 to 29 in good health.

The chain employs TRBV2 and TRBJ2-7; TRBD1 agrees at 9 bases. This CDR3 has 15 residues. Per germline, CDR1 SNHLY and CDR2 FYNNEI. Trimming at V came to 6 bases and at J to 5 bases, leaving 11 bases not matched to a gene. CDR3 sequence reads: CASRPGTGNNHEQYF. In DNA, the CDR3 is TGTGCCAGCAGGCCAGGGACAGGGAATAACCACGAGCAGTACTTC.

The chain uses TRBV19 and TRBJ2-5; tentatively, D is TRBD2 (6 bases). Germline V lookup: CDR1 LNHDA, CDR2 SQIVND (reference sequence). The CDR3 sequence is 15 residues long. Between the trimmed V and J ends, which lost 5 bases and 3 bases, there was a span of 16 bases. This chain's CDR3 is CASSPRVGGKETQYF. The CDR3 DNA reads TGTGCCAGTAGTCCCAGGGTCGGGGGTAAAGAGACCCAGTACTTC.

The chain joins TRBV13 to TRBJ2-3; 7 bases fit TRBD2. The CDR3 has 16 amino acids. After removal of 2 bases from V and 2 bases from J, the junction contained 7 bases not matched to a gene. The germline gives CDR1 PRHDT, CDR2 FYEKMQ (reference sequence). The CDR3 DNA reads TGTGCCAGCAGCTTATGGGAGCGGGGCCTCACAGATACGCAGTATTTT. Its translation: CASSLWERGLTDTQYF.

This chain links TRBV19 with TRBJ1-5; 10 bases align to TRBD1. The junction had 8 bases not matched to a gene; V was cut back by 7 bases and J by 5 bases. Germline CDR1 and CDR2: LNHDA and SQIVND (reference sequence). The CDR3 has 15 residues. The CDR3 is CASTPDRGRHQPQHF. CDR3 nucleotides: TGTGCCAGTACTCCGGACAGGGGGAGGCATCAGCCCCAGCATTTT.

The CDR3: CATGGEVHQPQHF. DNA for the CDR3: TGTGCCACTGGAGGCGAGGTGCACCAGCCCCAGCATTTT. The chain has TRBV15 and TRBJ1-5; no definite D call. This CDR3 contains 13 residues. With 9 bases removed from V and 7 bases from J, the gap between germline ends came to 16 bases. Germline V gene data show CDR1 as LNHNV and CDR2 as YYDKDF (reference sequence). The whole variable domain, remainder taken from reference TRBV15 and TRBJ1-5, is DAMVIQNPRYQVTQFGKPVTLSCSQTLNHNVMYWYQQKSSQAPKLLFHYYDKDFNNEADTPDNFQSRRPNTSFCFLDIRSPGLGDTAMYLCATGGEVHQPQHFGDGTRLSIL.

This chain links TRBV25-1 with TRBJ2-2; TRBD1 is a possible D gene (6 bases). The length of the CDR3 is 14 residues. V was shortened by 5 bases and J by 3 bases, with 10 bases between the two germline ends. The germline CDR1 and CDR2 sequences are MGHDK and SYGVNS. CDR3 coding DNA: TGTGCCAGCAGTCAGGGGCTCGACACCGGGGAGCTGTTTTTT. This encodes CASSQGLDTGELFF.

V and J are TRBV4-1 and TRBJ2-2; maybe TRBD1 (8 bases). CDR1 is MGHRA and CDR2 is YSYEKL in the germline V gene. The CDR3 is made up of 17 amino acids. V lost 0 bases and J lost 4, with 15 bases in between. The CDR3 is CASSQDLDREGTGELFF. The CDR3 coding sequence is TGCGCCAGCAGCCAAGATCTGGACAGGGAGGGCACCGGGGAGCTGTTTTTT.

This chain uses TRBV10-2 with TRBJ2-5; possibly TRBD1 or TRBD2 for D (6 bases each). Trimming shortened V by 2 bases and J by 0 bases, and 10 bases separated the two germline ends. Germline values: CDR1 WSHSY, CDR2 SAAADI. CDR3 size: 15 residues. The CDR3 protein is CASSEPGAYQETQYF. The CDR3 region has the DNA TGCGCCAGCAGTGAGCCGGGGGCCTACCAAGAGACCCAGTACTTC.

The V gene is TRBV20-1, the J gene TRBJ2-2, with unresolved D. The CDR3 totals 11 residues. Germline CDR1 reads DFQATT; CDR2 reads SNEGSKA (reference sequence). V gave up 2 bases and J gave up 4 bases, with 2 bases separating them. This chain's CDR3 is CSARLTGELFF. As DNA, the CDR3 is TGCAGTGCTAGACTCACCGGGGAGCTGTTTTTT.

This chain uses TRBV7-8 with TRBJ2-7; D might be TRBD1 or TRBD2, each matching 5 bases. Germline V gene data show CDR1 as SGHVS and CDR2 as FQNEAQ. With 6 bases removed from V and 3 bases from J, the gap between germline ends came to 18 bases. The CDR3 consists of 15 residues. CDR3 in DNA: TGTGCCAGCAGTTTCCGGGACCCAAACCTCTACGAGCAGTACTTC. Amino acids: CASSFRDPNLYEQYF.

J is TRBJ2-3 and V is TRBV14; 8 bases are shared with TRBD2. With 0 bases clipped from V and 10 bases from J, the junction kept 6 bases outside the gene matches. This CDR3 has 14 residues. The germline V gene has CDR1 SGHDN and CDR2 FVKESK. The CDR3 bases are TGTGCCAGCAGCCAAGACCTTGTAGCGGGGTCGCAGTATTTT. It translates to CASSQDLVAGSQYF.

The chain is built from TRBV7-9 and TRBJ1-2, with a tentative D call TRBD1 (5 bases). V was clipped by 5 bases and J by 3 bases, with 19 bases between them. The CDR3 extends over 16 amino acids. The germline V gene encodes CDR1 SEHNR and CDR2 FQNEAQ (reference sequence). In nucleotides, the CDR3 is TGTGCCAGCAGCCCTCTCATGGGACCGGCTGACTATGGCTACACCTTC. Its translation: CASSPLMGPADYGYTF. The full variable domain, with the rest looked up from reference TRBV7-9 and TRBJ1-2, is DTGVSQNPRHKITKRGQNVTFRCDPISEHNRLYWYRQTLGQGPEFLTYFQNEAQLEKSRLLSDRFSAERPKGSFSTLEIQRTEQGDSAMYLCASSPLMGPADYGYTFGSGTRLTVV.

This sequence joins TRBV15 and TRBJ2-7; no clear D. Trimming stripped 4 bases from V and 2 bases from J, with 12 bases between. This CDR3 region has 14 residues. From germline, CDR1 is LNHNV and CDR2 YYDKDF (reference sequence). CDR3 bases: TGTGCCACCAGCATCCAAATCAACACCTACGAGCAGTACTTC. Its protein is CATSIQINTYEQYF.

Note on this clone: Other DNA sequences in the same sample also yield this CDR3. J is TRBJ2-7 and V is TRBV9, with 9 bases that match TRBD1. Germline assignment: CDR1 SGDLS and CDR2 YYNGEE. The CDR3 is made up of 15 amino acids. V was pared by 2 bases and J by 4 bases, with 7 bases of the junction left unmatched. This CDR3 is CASSVGQGRSYEQYF. DNA for the CDR3: TGTGCCAGCAGCGTGGGACAGGGAAGATCTTACGAGCAGTACTTC.